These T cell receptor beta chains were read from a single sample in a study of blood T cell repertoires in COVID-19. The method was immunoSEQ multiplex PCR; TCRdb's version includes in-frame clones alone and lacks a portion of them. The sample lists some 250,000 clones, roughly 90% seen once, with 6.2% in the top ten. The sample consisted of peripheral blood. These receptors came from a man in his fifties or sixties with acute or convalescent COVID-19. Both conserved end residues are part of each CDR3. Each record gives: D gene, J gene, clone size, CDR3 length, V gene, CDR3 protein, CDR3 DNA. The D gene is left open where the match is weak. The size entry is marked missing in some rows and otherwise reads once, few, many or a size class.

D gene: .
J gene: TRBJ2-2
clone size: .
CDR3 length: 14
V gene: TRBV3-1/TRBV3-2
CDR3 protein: CASSQDTGAGELFF
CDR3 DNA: TGTGCCAGCAGCCAAGATACCGGGGCCGGGGAGCTGTTTTTT

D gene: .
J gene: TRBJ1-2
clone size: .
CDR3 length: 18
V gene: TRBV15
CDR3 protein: CATSRDSGKRLGAYGYTF
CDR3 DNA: TGTGCCACCAGCAGAGATTCAGGGAAAAGACTCGGAGCCTATGGCTACACCTTC

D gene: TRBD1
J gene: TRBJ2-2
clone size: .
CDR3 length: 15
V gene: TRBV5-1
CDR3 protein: CASSLQGAYTGELFF
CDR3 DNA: TGCGCCAGCAGCTTACAGGGGGCTTACACCGGGGAGCTGTTTTTT

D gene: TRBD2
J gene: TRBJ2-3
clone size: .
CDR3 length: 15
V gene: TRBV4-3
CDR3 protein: CASGILAGGKDTQYF
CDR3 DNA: TGCGCCAGTGGGATCTTAGCGGGGGGTAAAGATACGCAGTATTTT

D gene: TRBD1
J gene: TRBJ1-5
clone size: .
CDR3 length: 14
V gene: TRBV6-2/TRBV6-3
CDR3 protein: CASSPGTVNQPQHF
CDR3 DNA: TGTGCCAGCAGCCCCGGGACAGTAAATCAGCCCCAGCATTTT

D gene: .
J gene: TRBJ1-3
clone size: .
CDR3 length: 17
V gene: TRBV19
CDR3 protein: CASSTYDRTPSGNTIYF
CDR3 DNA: TGTGCCAGTAGTACCTACGACAGAACCCCGTCTGGAAACACCATATATTTT

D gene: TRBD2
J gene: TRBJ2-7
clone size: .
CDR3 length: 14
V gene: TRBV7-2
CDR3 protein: CASSLSGRGREQYF
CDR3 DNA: TGTGCCAGCAGCTTAAGCGGGAGGGGGAGGGAGCAGTACTTC

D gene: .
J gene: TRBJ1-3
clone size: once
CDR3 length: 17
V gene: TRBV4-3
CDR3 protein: CASSQDRGLNSGNTIYF
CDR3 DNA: TGCGCCAGCAGCCAAGATAGGGGACTGAACTCTGGAAACACCATATATTTT

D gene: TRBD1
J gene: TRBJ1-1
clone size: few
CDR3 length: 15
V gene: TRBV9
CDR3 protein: CASSVVPAGGTEAFF
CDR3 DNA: TGTGCCAGCAGCGTAGTACCAGCAGGGGGCACTGAAGCTTTCTTT

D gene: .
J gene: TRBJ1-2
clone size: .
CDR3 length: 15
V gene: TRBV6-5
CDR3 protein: CASSYSRQDPGGYTF
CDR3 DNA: TGTGCCAGCAGTTACTCGAGGCAGGACCCGGGGGGCTACACCTTC

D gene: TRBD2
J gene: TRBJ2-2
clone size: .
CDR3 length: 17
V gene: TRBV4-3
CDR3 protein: CASSQERLAVERGELFF
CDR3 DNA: TGCGCCAGCAGCCAAGAGCGGCTAGCGGTAGAGCGGGGGGAGCTGTTTTTT

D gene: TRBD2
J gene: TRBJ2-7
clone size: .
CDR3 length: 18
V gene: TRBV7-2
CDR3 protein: CASSLARTSGRLAYEQYF
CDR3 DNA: TGTGCCAGCAGCTTAGCCCGTACTAGCGGGAGGTTAGCGTACGAGCAGTACTTC

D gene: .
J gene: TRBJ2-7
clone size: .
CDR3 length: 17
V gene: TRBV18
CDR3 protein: CASSPNSIAATPPEQYF
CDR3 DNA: TGTGCCAGCTCACCAAATTCCATAGCGGCCACCCCGCCCGAGCAGTACTTC

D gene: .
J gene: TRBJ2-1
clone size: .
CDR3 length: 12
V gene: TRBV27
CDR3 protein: CASSIRLDEQFF
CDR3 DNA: TGTGCCAGCAGTATCCGACTGGATGAGCAGTTCTTC

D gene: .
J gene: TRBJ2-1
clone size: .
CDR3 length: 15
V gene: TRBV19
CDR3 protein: CASSIPGLLYNEQFF
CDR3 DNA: TGTGCCAGTAGTATACCGGGACTGCTCTACAATGAGCAGTTCTTC

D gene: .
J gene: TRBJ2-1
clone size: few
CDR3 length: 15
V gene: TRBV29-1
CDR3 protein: CSVSEGGRISNEQFF
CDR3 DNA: TGCAGCGTTTCTGAAGGGGGTAGGATCTCGAATGAGCAGTTCTTC

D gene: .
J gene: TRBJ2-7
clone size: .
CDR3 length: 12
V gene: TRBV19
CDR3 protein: CASSTQGYEQYF
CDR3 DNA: TGTGCCAGTAGTACACAGGGTTACGAGCAGTACTTC

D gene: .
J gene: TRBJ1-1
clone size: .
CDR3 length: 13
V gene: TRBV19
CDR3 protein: CASSATKNTEAFF
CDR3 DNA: TGTGCCAGTAGTGCTACTAAGAACACTGAAGCTTTCTTT

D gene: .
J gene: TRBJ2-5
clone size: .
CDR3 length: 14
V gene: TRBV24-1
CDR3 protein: CATSDSLGQETQYF
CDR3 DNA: TGTGCCACCAGTGATTCCCTAGGTCAGGAGACCCAGTACTTC

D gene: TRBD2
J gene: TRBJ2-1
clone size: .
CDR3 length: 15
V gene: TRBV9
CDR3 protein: CASTRSGNSYNEQFF
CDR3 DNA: TGTGCCAGCACGAGGAGCGGGAACTCCTACAATGAGCAGTTCTTC

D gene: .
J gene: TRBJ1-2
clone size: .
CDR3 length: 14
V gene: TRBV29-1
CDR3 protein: CSVPTGYGNYGYTF
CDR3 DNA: TGCAGCGTTCCTACAGGGTATGGTAACTATGGCTACACCTTC

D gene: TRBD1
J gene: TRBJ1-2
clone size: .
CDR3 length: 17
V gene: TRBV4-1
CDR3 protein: CASSQDREGATNYGYTF
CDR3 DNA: TGCGCCAGCAGCCAAGATCGGGAGGGGGCAACTAACTATGGCTACACCTTC

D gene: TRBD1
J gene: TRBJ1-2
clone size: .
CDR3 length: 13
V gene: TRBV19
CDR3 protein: CATLRGLNYGYTF
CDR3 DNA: TGTGCCACCTTGAGGGGGCTGAACTATGGCTACACCTTC

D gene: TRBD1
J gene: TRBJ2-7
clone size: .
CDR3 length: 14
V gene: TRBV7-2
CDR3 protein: CASSIGTGRYEQYF
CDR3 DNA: TGTGCCAGCAGTATCGGGACAGGGAGGTACGAGCAGTACTTC

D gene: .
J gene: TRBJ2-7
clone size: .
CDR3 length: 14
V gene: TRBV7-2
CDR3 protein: CAIEKEGSSYEQYF
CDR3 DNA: TGTGCCATCGAGAAGGAGGGGAGCTCCTACGAGCAGTACTTC

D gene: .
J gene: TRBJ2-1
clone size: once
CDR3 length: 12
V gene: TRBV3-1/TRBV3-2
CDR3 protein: CASSQEVGEQFF
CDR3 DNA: TGTGCCAGCAGCCAAGAAGTCGGTGAGCAGTTCTTC

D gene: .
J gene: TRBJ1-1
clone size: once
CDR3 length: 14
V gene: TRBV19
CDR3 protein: CASSISLGDTEAFF
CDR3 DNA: TGTGCCAGTAGTATTTCCCTAGGGGATACTGAAGCTTTCTTT

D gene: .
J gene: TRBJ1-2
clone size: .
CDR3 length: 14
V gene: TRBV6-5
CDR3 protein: CASTSSEGYYGYTF
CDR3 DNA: TGTGCCAGCACTTCATCGGAGGGGTACTATGGCTACACCTTC

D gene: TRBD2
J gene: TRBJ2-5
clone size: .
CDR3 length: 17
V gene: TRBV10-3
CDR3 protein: CAISEAPGTSGKETQYF
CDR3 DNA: TGTGCCATCAGTGAGGCCCCAGGGACTAGCGGGAAAGAGACCCAGTACTTC

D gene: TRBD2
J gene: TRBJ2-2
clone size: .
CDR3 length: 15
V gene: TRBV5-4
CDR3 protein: CASSLGGRSAGELFF
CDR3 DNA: TGTGCCAGCAGCTTGGGCGGGAGAAGTGCCGGGGAGCTGTTTTTT

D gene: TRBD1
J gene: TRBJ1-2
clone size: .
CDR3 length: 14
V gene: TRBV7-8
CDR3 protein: CATARQGVNYGYTF
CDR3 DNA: TGTGCTACCGCAAGGCAGGGGGTCAACTATGGCTACACCTTC

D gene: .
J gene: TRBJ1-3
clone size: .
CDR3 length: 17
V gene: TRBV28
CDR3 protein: CASSSNRGASAGNTIYF
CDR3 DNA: TGTGCCAGCAGTTCCAACCGGGGGGCTTCCGCTGGAAACACCATATATTTT

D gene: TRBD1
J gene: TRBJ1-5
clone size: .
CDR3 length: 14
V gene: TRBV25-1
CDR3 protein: CASRRQGANQPQHF
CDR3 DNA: TGTGCCAGCAGAAGACAGGGCGCTAATCAGCCCCAGCATTTT

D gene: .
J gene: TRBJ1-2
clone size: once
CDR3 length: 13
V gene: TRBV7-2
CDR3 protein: CASSLGGETGYTF
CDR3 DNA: TGTGCCAGCAGCTTAGGGGGGGAGACTGGCTACACCTTC

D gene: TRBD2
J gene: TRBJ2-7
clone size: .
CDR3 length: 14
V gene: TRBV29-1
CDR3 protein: CSFSGTSGAYEQYF
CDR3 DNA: TGCAGCTTCTCCGGGACTAGCGGGGCCTACGAGCAGTACTTC

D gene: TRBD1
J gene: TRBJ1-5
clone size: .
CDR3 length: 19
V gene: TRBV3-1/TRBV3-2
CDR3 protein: CASSQAPPGGSRSNQPQHF
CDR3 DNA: TGTGCCAGCAGCCAAGCCCCCCCAGGGGGCTCGAGGAGCAATCAGCCCCAGCATTTT

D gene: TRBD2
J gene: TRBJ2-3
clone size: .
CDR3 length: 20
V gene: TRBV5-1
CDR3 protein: CASSLFLAGGKETTTDTQYF
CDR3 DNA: TGCGCCAGCAGCTTATTTCTAGCGGGAGGAAAAGAGACTACCACAGATACGCAGTATTTT

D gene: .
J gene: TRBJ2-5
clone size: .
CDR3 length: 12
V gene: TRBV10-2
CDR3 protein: CASTEGRETQYF
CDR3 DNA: TGCGCCAGCACGGAAGGGAGGGAGACCCAGTACTTC